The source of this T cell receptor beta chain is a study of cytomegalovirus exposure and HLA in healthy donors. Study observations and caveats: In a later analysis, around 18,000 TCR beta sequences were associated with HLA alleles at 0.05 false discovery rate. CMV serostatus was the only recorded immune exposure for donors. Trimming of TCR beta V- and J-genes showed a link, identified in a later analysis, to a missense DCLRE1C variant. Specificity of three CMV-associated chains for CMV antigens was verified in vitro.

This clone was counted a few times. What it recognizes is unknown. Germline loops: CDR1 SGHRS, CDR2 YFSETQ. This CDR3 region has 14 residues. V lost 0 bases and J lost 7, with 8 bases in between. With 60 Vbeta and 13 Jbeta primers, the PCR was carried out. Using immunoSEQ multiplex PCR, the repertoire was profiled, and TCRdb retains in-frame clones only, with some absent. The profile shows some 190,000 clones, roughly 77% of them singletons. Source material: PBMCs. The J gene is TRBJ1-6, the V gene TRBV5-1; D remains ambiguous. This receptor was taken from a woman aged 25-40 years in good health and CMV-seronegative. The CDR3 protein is CASSLGSPNSPLHF. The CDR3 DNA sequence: TGCGCCAGCAGCTTGGGGAGCCCAAATTCACCCCTCCACTTT.